The rows below give T cell receptor beta chains drawn from one sample of a study of human T cells and chemical hapten exposure. One entry per CDR3 protein, called by TCRdb with MiXCR from the RACE reads. In the table there are around 380,000 distinct CDR3 sequences, more than 4.5% of which are singletons. Material: whole blood, obtained in connection with sensitization to the hapten diphenylcyclopropenone (DPC). The receptors here all came from a woman in her forties or fifties with alopecia areata. Some clones in this sample may be carry-over from other donors' samples. The CDR3 runs from the conserved cysteine through the conserved F or W. Fields, in order: V gene, J gene, CDR3 length, clone size, D gene, CDR3 DNA, CDR3 protein. The D gene is left open where the match is weak. Expanded clones get a size class; other rows say once, few or many, or leave the size out.

>TRBV24-1|TRBJ2-1|16|-|TRBD2
TGTGCCACCAGTGATTCAAGCGGGAGCTCCTACAATGAGCAGTTCTTC
CATSDSSGSSYNEQFF
>TRBV29-1|TRBJ1-1|11|many|-
TGCAGCGCCGACATGAACACTGAAGCTTTCTTT
CSADMNTEAFF
>TRBV7-9|TRBJ2-7|14|many|-
TGTGCCAGCAGCTTTTCGGTGAACTCCTACGAGCAGTACTTC
CASSFSVNSYEQYF
>TRBV12-3/TRBV12-4|TRBJ1-1|14|many|-
TGTGCCAGCAGTTTCCCTCGGGGTTACACTGAAGCTTTCTTT
CASSFPRGYTEAFF
>TRBV25-1|TRBJ1-1|15|-|TRBD1
TGTGCCAGCAGTGATTCAGGGGGCCTGAACACTGAAGCTTTCTTT
CASSDSGGLNTEAFF
>TRBV4-2|TRBJ1-2|15|-|TRBD1
TGTGCCAGCAGCCAGGACACAGGGGCGGTGTATGGCTACACCTTC
CASSQDTGAVYGYTF
>TRBV2|TRBJ2-3|12|many|-
TGTGCCAGCGGGGCTAGCAGAGATACGCAGTATTTT
CASGASRDTQYF
>TRBV20-1|TRBJ2-1|15|many|TRBD2
TGCAGTGCTAGAGCGCTAGCGGGAGGGCGCGATGAGCAGTTCTTC
CSARALAGGRDEQFF
>TRBV11-2|TRBJ2-7|14|many|-
TGTGCCAGCAGCTTATGGAGCGGACCCTACGAGCAGTACTTC
CASSLWSGPYEQYF
>TRBV3-1|TRBJ1-5|14|many|-
TGTGCCAGCAGCCAGACGGGGCTCAATCAGCCCCAGCATTTT
CASSQTGLNQPQHF
>TRBV20-1|TRBJ2-1|14|many|-
TGCAGTGCTAGTGCGCATCCAAAGTACAATGAGCAGTTCTTC
CSASAHPKYNEQFF
>TRBV28|TRBJ2-5|14|few|TRBD1
TGTGCCAGCAGTTTTTGGACAGGGGGCGAGACCCAGTACTTC
CASSFWTGGETQYF
>TRBV6-5|TRBJ2-7|14|-|-
TGTGCCAGCAGTTACTCCGGACGTTCCAGGGAGCAGTACTTC
CASSYSGRSREQYF
>TRBV5-1|TRBJ1-1|13|many|-
TGCGCCAGCAGAAACAGTCCCTACACTGAAGCTTTCTTT
CASRNSPYTEAFF
>TRBV3-1|TRBJ1-3|16|many|-
TGTGCCAGCAGCCAAGTTTTGGTAGACTCTGGAAACACCATATATTTT
CASSQVLVDSGNTIYF
>TRBV6-5|TRBJ2-6|18|many|-
TGTGCCAGCAGTTACAGGGACCCCCGAGGGACTGGGGCCAACGTCCTGACTTTC
CASSYRDPRGTGANVLTF
>TRBV6-5|TRBJ1-1|14|many|TRBD1
TGTGCCAGCAGTCGCGGGACAGAGTATACTGAAGCTTTCTTT
CASSRGTEYTEAFF
>TRBV12-3/TRBV12-4|TRBJ1-5|17|few|-
TGTGCCAGCAGTTTAGTAGATGCCAACCAGGGCAATCAGCCCCAGCATTTT
CASSLVDANQGNQPQHF
>TRBV28|TRBJ2-7|12|-|-
TGTGCCAGCAGTTTAGGGGTCTCCGAGCAGTACTTC
CASSLGVSEQYF
>TRBV7-8|TRBJ2-1|13|many|-
TGTGCCAGCAGCTTAGCGAATAACAATGAGCAGTTCTTC
CASSLANNNEQFF
>TRBV5-6|TRBJ1-1|16|few|TRBD1
TGTGCCAGCAGCTGGGAAGCCGACAGGGGGCTCGCTGAAGCTTTCTTT
CASSWEADRGLAEAFF
>TRBV7-9|TRBJ2-3|16|few|TRBD2
TGTGCCAGCAGGGACGGACTAGCGGGATTCACAGATACGCAGTATTTT
CASRDGLAGFTDTQYF
>TRBV27|TRBJ1-3|15|many|-
TGTGCCAGCAGTTTTAAAGGGGCTTCTGGAAACACCATATATTTT
CASSFKGASGNTIYF
>TRBV29-1|TRBJ2-3|13|few|-
TGCAGCGCCTACGACAGGAGCACAGATACGCAGTATTTT
CSAYDRSTDTQYF
>TRBV7-2|TRBJ1-1|17|-|-
TGTGCCAGCAGCTTAGTTTTACTGCAGGGGAAGGGCACTGAAGCTTTCTTT
CASSLVLLQGKGTEAFF
>TRBV5-6|TRBJ1-1|14|many|-
TGTGCCAGCAGCCCGGGGGTCGGCGTGGAGGGAGCTTTCTTT
CASSPGVGVEGAFF
>TRBV25-1|TRBJ2-7|15|few|TRBD2
TGTGCCAGCAGTAGTCCGACTAGCGGGACCTACGAGCAGTACTTC
CASSSPTSGTYEQYF
>TRBV2|TRBJ1-1|13|few|-
TGTGCCAGCAGTCCTAGGGTGAACACTGAAGCTTTCTTT
CASSPRVNTEAFF
>TRBV6-2/TRBV6-3|TRBJ2-3|16|-|-
TGTGCCAGCAGTTCCTACAGCGGAGGGGACACAGATACGCAGTATTTT
CASSSYSGGDTDTQYF
>TRBV5-1|TRBJ1-2|15|many|-
TGCGCCAGCAGCTTGGTGGAGGGACGGCCGGATGGCTACACCTTC
CASSLVEGRPDGYTF
>TRBV20-1|TRBJ1-4|11|-|-
TGCAGTGCTAGAGATCCTGGAAAACTGTTTTTT
CSARDPGKLFF
>TRBV2|TRBJ2-1|14|-|-
TGTGCCAGCAGGGGGGCCCCATTTTACAATGAGCAGTTCTTC
CASRGAPFYNEQFF
>TRBV4-1|TRBJ1-5|14|many|TRBD1
TGCGCCAGCAGCACACAGGGGATGTCAGAACCCCAGCATTTT
CASSTQGMSEPQHF
>TRBV6-1|TRBJ1-2|12|-|-
TGTGCCAGCAGTGAACGAGGCTTTGGCTACACCTTC
CASSERGFGYTF
>TRBV12-3/TRBV12-4|TRBJ2-1|16|few|TRBD1
TGTGCCAGCAGTTTAGAAGTGGGACAGGGGACCAATGAGCAGTTCTTC
CASSLEVGQGTNEQFF
>TRBV12-5|TRBJ1-2|13|many|-
TGTGCTAGTGCCCCCGAGGGAAGCTATGGCTACACCTTC
CASAPEGSYGYTF
>TRBV6-5|TRBJ1-3|15|many|-
TGTGCCAGCAGGCCCCCAGGAGCGGACGGAAACACCATATATTTT
CASRPPGADGNTIYF
>TRBV5-6|TRBJ2-7|13|many|-
TGTGCCAGCAGCTTGCGAGGGTCCTACGAGCAGTACTTC
CASSLRGSYEQYF
>TRBV7-9|TRBJ2-3|15|-|-
TGTGCCAGCAGCCAACCACTACTAGGGATAGATACGCAGTATTTT
CASSQPLLGIDTQYF
>TRBV29-1|TRBJ2-3|13|-|-
TGCAGCGTTGAAGCGGGAGCTACAGATACGCAGTATTTT
CSVEAGATDTQYF
>TRBV5-1|TRBJ2-3|15|-|TRBD2
TGCGCCAGCAGCTTGCGGGGGGTGCACACAGATACGCAGTATTTT
CASSLRGVHTDTQYF
>TRBV25-1|TRBJ1-5|18|-|-
TGTGCCAGCAGTGGAACTGCCCCACATACAGGAAACCATCAGCCCCAGCATTTT
CASSGTAPHTGNHQPQHF
>TRBV28|TRBJ2-3|15|few|-
TGTGCCAGCAGAGTGCCCGGCGGATACACAGATACGCAGTATTTT
CASRVPGGYTDTQYF
>TRBV28|TRBJ2-3|15|-|-
TGTGCCAGCAGTTTGGTAGGGCGGGTGACAGATACGCAGTATTTT
CASSLVGRVTDTQYF
>TRBV28|TRBJ2-7|16|-|TRBD1
TGTGCCAGCAGTGGATCCCCCGGGACAGGGCGGTACGAGCAGTACTTC
CASSGSPGTGRYEQYF
>TRBV7-7|TRBJ2-7|11|many|-
TGTGCCAGCAGCTTAACATGGGAGCAGTACTTC
CASSLTWEQYF